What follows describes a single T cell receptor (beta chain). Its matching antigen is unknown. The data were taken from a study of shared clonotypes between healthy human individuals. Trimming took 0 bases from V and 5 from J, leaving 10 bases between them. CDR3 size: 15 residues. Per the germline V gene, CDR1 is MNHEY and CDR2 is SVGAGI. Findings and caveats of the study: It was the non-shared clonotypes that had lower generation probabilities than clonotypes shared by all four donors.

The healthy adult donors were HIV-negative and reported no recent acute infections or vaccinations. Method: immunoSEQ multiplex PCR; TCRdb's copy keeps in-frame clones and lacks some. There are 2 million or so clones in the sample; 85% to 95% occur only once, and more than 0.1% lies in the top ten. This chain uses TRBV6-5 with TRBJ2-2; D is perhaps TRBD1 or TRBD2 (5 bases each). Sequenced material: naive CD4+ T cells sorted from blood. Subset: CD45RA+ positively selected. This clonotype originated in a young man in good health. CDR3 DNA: TGTGCCAGCAGTTACTCGGTGGGACCTACCGGGGAGCTGTTTTTT. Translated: CASSYSVGPTGELFF.